This is a list of T cell receptor beta chains from one sample in a study of T cells in Graves' hyperthyroidism and ophthalmopathy. MiXCR, applied by TCRdb to the multiplex PCR reads, yields one record per CDR3 protein. The repertoire consists of some 600,000 distinct CDR3 sequences, with approximately 15% occurring once and the leading ten covering less than 6%. The sample taken for sequencing was blood. The receptors originated from a woman in her twenties or thirties with Graves' hyperthyroidism that later progressed to Graves' ophthalmopathy. CDR3s include the opening cysteine and the closing phenylalanine or tryptophan.

TRBV27	CASSLGLAEDTQYF
TRBV7-9	CASSLWGLHTEAFF
TRBV5-1	CASSPRSGGAGELFF
TRBV20-1	CSASTGGHEQYF
TRBV28	CAIAEGKTNTEAFF
TRBV29-1	CSVESAENLGAFF
TRBV4-1	CASSHAEGGDGELFF
TRBV7-2	CASSLARLSSYNEQFF
TRBV11-2	CASSPVIAGDVGTGELFF
TRBV20-1	CSARLGVGQPQHF
TRBV29-1	CSAAEGYTF
TRBV7-3	CASSTSGSGANVLTF
TRBV3-1	CASSQAPTGELFF
TRBV12-3/TRBV12-4	CASYPSGSQGGELFF
TRBV6-2/TRBV6-3	CASSWGSAASSYNEQFF
TRBV12-3/TRBV12-4	CASSFGGAVNTEAFF
TRBV11-1	CASSLGRLAGGPLAKNIQYF
TRBV20-1	CSTTSGKPSGLDEQFF
TRBV30	CAWSGPGTYNEQFF
TRBV20-1	CSANRDAYEQYF
TRBV6-1	CASRLGRGTGNTIYF
TRBV20-1	CSAEGQGAVLGQPQHF
TRBV24-1	CATSPGARDDYGYTF
TRBV7-3	CASSLKWEGPDNEQFF
TRBV20-1	CSARVKGLGNQPQHF
TRBV12-3/TRBV12-4	CASSFVGARSYEQYF
TRBV20-1	CSAYLAGGDEQFF
TRBV12-3/TRBV12-4	CASTVRLMNTEAFF
TRBV19	CASSSGDGQIYGYTF
TRBV20-1	CSVVAGGTYNEQFF
TRBV6-2/TRBV6-3	CASSQEASSAYGYTF
TRBV7-9	CASSYEGPRAEAFF
TRBV28	CASSFIQAPNEKLFF
TRBV12-3/TRBV12-4	CASSDPGQGNYGYTF
TRBV29-1	CSVGTDYDYTF
TRBV5-5	CASSARLAGGGETQYF
TRBV18	CASSPDRAPTEAFF
TRBV6-2/TRBV6-3	CAGSYSKSGSYEQYF
TRBV18	CASSNQGLAGVGNEQFF
TRBV7-9	CASSHETGNLFF
TRBV18	CASSRTSGSRETQYF
TRBV28	CASRSSGRTYEQYF